This TCR beta chain was recorded in a study of vaccination effects on CD4 cells after COVID-19. The protocol was immunoSEQ multiplex PCR, while the TCRdb copy is restricted to in-frame clones and leaves out a portion. The top ten hold roughly 17% of the sample, which has about 14,000 clones, around 82% seen once. With the ViraFEST assay, the study expanded antigen-specific CD4+ T cells using viral peptide pools, then sequenced them. Following culture for ten to eleven days, CD4+ T cells were isolated. Between March and December 2020, the person had a SARS-CoV-2 infection that PCR confirmed. Two-dose vaccination with either BNT162b2 or mRNA-1273 was given to the participants. Germline V gives CDR1 SGHTA, CDR2 FQGNSA. The CDR3 is 16 amino acids. The ends lost 5 bases at V and 5 bases at J; junction bases unmatched: 8. On this clone itself: Antigen unknown.

Material: CD4+ T cells from PBMCs cultured with SARS-CoV-2 spike peptides, obtained after COVID-19 vaccination. The sequence came from a human donor who had a prior SARS-CoV-2 infection. This chain uses TRBV7-2 with TRBJ2-3; 12 bases are a match to TRBD2. For the CDR3, the DNA is TGTGCCAGCAGCCCGTCCCTAGCGGGGGGGCAAGATACGCAGTATTTT. Translating gives CASSPSLAGGQDTQYF.